This is a list of T cell receptor beta chains from one sample in a study of blood T cells in healthy people across ages. Using its own MiXCR run on the 5' RACE reads, TCRdb lists one record per CDR3 protein. The top ten hold roughly 14% of the sample, which has 630,000 or so distinct CDR3 sequences, roughly 32% seen once. Sequenced sample: blood. Receptors were obtained from a woman at least 80 years old in good health. CDR3s include the opening cysteine and the closing phenylalanine or tryptophan. Fields, in order: J gene, clone size, D gene, V gene, CDR3 DNA, CDR3 protein. The D gene is left open where the match is weak. The size of a clone is reported for some rows only, either as once, few or many, or as a class for expanded clones.

>TRBJ2-5|many|.|TRBV7-2
TGTGCCAGCAGCTTAGCTGGCCTGGGCCGTGAAGAGACCCAGTACTTC
CASSLAGLGREETQYF
>TRBJ2-6|.|.|TRBV29-1
TGCAGCGTTGAAGGGTCAGGGGCCAACGTCCTGACTTTC
CSVEGSGANVLTF
>TRBJ1-2|many|TRBD1|TRBV7-9
TGTGCCAGCAGCTTGTTGGGACAGTCGATAAGGAGTTATGGCTACACCTTC
CASSLLGQSIRSYGYTF
>TRBJ1-4|few|.|TRBV7-9
TGTGCCAGCAGCTTAGCGCACGGCAGGAGTTACGCCGGTGAAAAACTGTTTTTT
CASSLAHGRSYAGEKLFF
>TRBJ2-2|many|.|TRBV25-1
TGTGCCATCTTAGGACATCTGAACACCGGGGAGCTGTTTTTT
CAILGHLNTGELFF
>TRBJ2-1|many|TRBD1|TRBV7-9
TGTGCCAGCAGCCCCTCGGGACAGGCTAGGGCCTACAATGAGCAGTTCTTC
CASSPSGQARAYNEQFF
>TRBJ2-7|many|TRBD1|TRBV4-2
TGTGCCAGCAGCCAAGACTTAACAGGACAGGGGGCTTCCACTACCTACGAGCAGTACTTC
CASSQDLTGQGASTTYEQYF
>TRBJ1-5|.|.|TRBV18
TGTGCCAGCCGGTACGGTATAAATCAGCCCCAGCATTTT
CASRYGINQPQHF
>TRBJ2-5|many|TRBD1|TRBV7-9
TGTGCCAGCAGCTCGGACAGGGAAGAGACCCAGTACTTC
CASSSDREETQYF
>TRBJ1-4|many|.|TRBV5-6
TGTGCCAGCAGCTCCCCCGCGGTTAATGAAAAACTGTTTTTT
CASSSPAVNEKLFF
>TRBJ2-7|.|TRBD2|TRBV6-2/TRBV6-3
TGTGCCAGCAGTGAGGGACTAGCGGGACTTGGAACCTACGAGCAGTACTTC
CASSEGLAGLGTYEQYF
>TRBJ2-3|.|TRBD1|TRBV5-1
TGCGCCAGCAGCTTGGCCGTAGACAGGGTCCCAGATACGCAGTATTTT
CASSLAVDRVPDTQYF
>TRBJ2-1|many|.|TRBV20-1
TGCAGCCCCTCCCCCCTGGCGGGCTCCTACAATGAGCAGTTCTTC
CSPSPLAGSYNEQFF
>TRBJ2-3|many|TRBD2|TRBV4-3
TGCGCCAGCAGCGGAACTAGCGGGGGAGCAGATACGCAGTATTTT
CASSGTSGGADTQYF
>TRBJ1-1|many|TRBD1|TRBV12-3/TRBV12-4
TGTGCCAGCAACCCGGGACAGGGCTTGTCTGAAGCTTTCTTT
CASNPGQGLSEAFF
>TRBJ1-2|.|TRBD1|TRBV5-4
TGTGCCAGCAGCCCGGACAGGGACTATAGCTACACCTTC
CASSPDRDYSYTF
>TRBJ1-2|many|.|TRBV12-3/TRBV12-4
TGTGCCAGCAGTTTCGCCGCCTTGGGCTATGGCTACACCTTC
CASSFAALGYGYTF
>TRBJ1-1|.|.|TRBV14
TGTGCCAGCAGCCACCCTCGTCTCCGGGTGGGGGACACTGAAGCTTTCTTT
CASSHPRLRVGDTEAFF
>TRBJ1-4|many|.|TRBV20-1
TGCAGTGCTAGAGATCCGGTAGCTAATGAAAAACTGTTTTTT
CSARDPVANEKLFF
>TRBJ2-1|.|TRBD1|TRBV20-1
TGCAGTGCCTCGGACAGGGAGAATGAGCAGTTCTTC
CSASDRENEQFF
>TRBJ1-2|many|.|TRBV29-1
TGCAGCGTCGAGACAGGAAGGTATGGCTACACCTTC
CSVETGRYGYTF
>TRBJ2-5|.|TRBD1|TRBV13
TGTGCCAGCGCAGGGGGAGCTGAGCAGTACTTC
CASAGGAEQYF
>TRBJ2-2|.|.|TRBV30
TGTGCCTGGAGTGTACGTCTTACCGGGGAGCTGTTTTTT
CAWSVRLTGELFF
>TRBJ1-6|.|.|TRBV7-9
TGTGCCAGCAGCTTAGGGACGCAGATTAATTCACCCCTCCACTTT
CASSLGTQINSPLHF
>TRBJ2-7|many|.|TRBV5-6
TGTGCCAGCAGCTTCCGCGGCTACTACGAGCAGTACTTC
CASSFRGYYEQYF
>TRBJ2-3|many|TRBD2|TRBV4-3
TGCGCCAGCAGCCAAGATGAAGTTTGGGGAGGGACGCAGTATTTT
CASSQDEVWGGTQYF
>TRBJ2-7|many|.|TRBV9
TGTGCCAGCAGCCTGGGAGCGACCTTCGACGAGCAGTACTTC
CASSLGATFDEQYF
>TRBJ1-6|many|.|TRBV7-2
TGTGCCAGCAGCACCTACCGTAATTCACCCCTCCACTTT
CASSTYRNSPLHF
>TRBJ2-1|.|.|TRBV20-1
TGCAGTGCCGTCGTGGGGGAGTCAATTGGGAACAATGAGCAGTTCTTC
CSAVVGESIGNNEQFF
>TRBJ1-2|many|.|TRBV20-1
TGCAGTGCTAGAGATGGTGGGCTGGCCTATGGCTACACCTTC
CSARDGGLAYGYTF
>TRBJ1-2|many|.|TRBV28
TGTGCCAGCACTTCTACAGGGTACGGCGGCTATGGCTACACCTTC
CASTSTGYGGYGYTF